This entry lists 30 T cell receptor beta chains sequenced from one sample in a study of neurological immune-mediated disorders. TCRdb reprocessed the 5' RACE reads with MiXCR, giving one entry per CDR3 protein. The table lists 87,000 or so distinct CDR3 sequences, under 4.5% of them singletons. The sequenced sample was PBMCs. The receptor source for this set is a woman aged 50 to 65 with multiple sclerosis.

This clonotype occurred many times. The chain is built from TRBV5-1 and TRBJ1-4, with 11 bases matching TRBD1. In germline, CDR1 is SGHRS, CDR2 YFSETQ. Trimming removed 4 bases from V and 2 bases from J; junction bases left unmatched: 4. The CDR3 is 16 amino acids. The CDR3 DNA is TGCGCCAGCAGCCCGGGACAGGGGGTGACTAATGAAAAACTGTTTTTT. This encodes CASSPGQGVTNEKLFF.

There are many counts of this clonotype. This rearrangement joins TRBV6-2 or TRBV6-3 to TRBJ2-3, with a tentative D call TRBD2 (6 bases). Germline assignment: CDR1 MNHEY and CDR2 SVGEGT. Trimming cost V 1 base and J 4 bases, with 15 bases left between them. CDR3 length equals 16 residues. CDR3 protein: CASSYFPGVGADTQYF. The CDR3 DNA reads TGTGCCAGCAGTTACTTCCCGGGGGTTGGTGCAGATACGCAGTATTTT.

This clonotype was seen many times. The V call is TRBV6-1, the J call TRBJ2-7; unclear D gene. CDR1 MNHNS and CDR2 SASEGT come from the germline V gene. The ends were cut back, 2 bases at V and 0 bases at J, with 2 bases in the middle. This CDR3 has 12 residues. The CDR3 region has the DNA TGTGCCAGCAGTGAAATCTCCTACGAGCAGTACTTC. It translates to CASSEISYEQYF.

This clonotype was picked up many times. The genes are TRBV5-1 and TRBJ2-3, with 7 bases identical to TRBD2. The trim removed 4 bases at V and 2 bases at J, leaving 7 bases unmatched. Germline assignment: CDR1 SGHRS and CDR2 YFSETQ. CDR3 size: 15 residues. Here the CDR3 DNA reads TGCGCCAGCAGCCTCTACGGGGGGTCCACAGATACGCAGTATTTT. Translation gives CASSLYGGSTDTQYF.

This clonotype occurred many times. V is TRBV15 and J is TRBJ2-3; 8 nucleotides match TRBD2. Germline-derived CDR1 and CDR2 are LNHNV and YYDKDF (reference sequence). After removal of 0 bases from V and 6 bases from J, the junction contained 8 bases not matched to a gene. The CDR3 runs 16 residues. The CDR3 DNA reads TGTGCCACCAGCAGAGATCCCGGGGGGGGCCAGGATACGCAGTATTTT. It specifies CATSRDPGGGQDTQYF. Using reference TRBV15 and TRBJ2-3 for the parts outside the CDR3, the full variable domain is DAMVIQNPRYQVTQFGKPVTLSCSQTLNHNVMYWYQQKSSQAPKLLFHYYDKDFNNEADTPDNFQSRRPNTSFCFLDIRSPGLGDTAMYLCATSRDPGGGQDTQYFGPGTRLTVL.

This clonotype was detected ten times or more. The V gene is TRBV5-1, the J gene TRBJ1-3, with D unclear. Germline-derived CDR1 and CDR2 are SGHRS and YFSETQ. V was clipped by 4 bases and J by 0 bases, with 14 bases between them. The CDR3 contains 16 residues. The CDR3 spells CASSVDGWTSGNTIYF. The CDR3 nucleotides are TGCGCCAGCAGCGTGGACGGCTGGACCTCTGGAAACACCATATATTTT.

This clonotype was observed many times. This CDR3 reads CASSPSTSPYSGNTIYF. The CDR3 nucleotides are TGTGCCAGCAGCCCATCGACGTCTCCTTACTCTGGAAACACCATATATTTT. The chain combines TRBV7-6 with TRBJ1-3; D call uncertain. Trimming shortened V by 5 bases and J by 0 bases, and 17 bases separated the two germline ends. This CDR3 is 17 amino acids long. CDR1 and CDR2 from the germline V gene are SGHVS and FNYEAQ.

This clonotype was seen only a few times. This chain connects TRBV5-1 to TRBJ2-7; 7 positions match TRBD1. The CDR3 runs 15 residues. The V segment lost 0 bases and the J segment 4 bases; nucleotides outside the gene matches: 7. Germline V CDR1 and CDR2: SGHRS, YFSETQ. The CDR3 sequence is CASSLDGTEFYEQYF. The CDR3 coding sequence is TGCGCCAGCAGCTTGGACGGGACAGAATTTTACGAGCAGTACTTC.

This clonotype was detected ten times or more. The rearrangement joins TRBV7-3 to TRBJ1-1; D not resolved. CDR1 SGHTA and CDR2 FQGTGA come from the germline V gene. The CDR3 extends over 13 amino acids. Trimming cost V 6 bases and J 1 base, with 9 bases left between them. For the CDR3, the DNA is TGTGCCAGCAGAGTAACAGCGAACACTGAAGCTTTCTTT. Amino acids: CASRVTANTEAFF.

The J gene is TRBJ1-3, the V gene TRBV7-6; D is perhaps TRBD1 (6 bases). This CDR3 is built from 16 residues. V was shortened by 1 base and J by 3 bases, with 13 bases between the two germline ends. Germline V lookup: CDR1 SGHVS, CDR2 FNYEAQ. The CDR3 bases are TGTGCCAGCAGCTTAGGGGACGGGGGCCATGGAAACACCATATATTTT. This translates into CASSLGDGGHGNTIYF.

This clonotype occurred many times. The chain links TRBV28 to TRBJ1-4; D possibly corresponds to TRBD1 (6 bases). CDR3 size: 14 residues. Germline loops: CDR1 MDHEN, CDR2 SYDVKM. V lost 6 bases to trimming and J lost 3 bases, with 11 bases between them. For the CDR3, the DNA is TGTGCCAGCAGGAACAGGGAATCTAATGAAAAACTGTTTTTT. Its translation: CASRNRESNEKLFF.

In its sample, this clonotype was seen many times. The chain has TRBV12-3 or TRBV12-4 and TRBJ1-5; 7 bases fit TRBD1. The trim removed 6 bases at V and 6 bases at J, leaving 8 bases unmatched. This CDR3 contains 14 residues. The CDR3 sequence: CASREGTAVQPQHF. CDR3 DNA sequence: TGTGCCAGCAGGGAAGGGACAGCCGTTCAGCCCCAGCATTTT.

This clonotype was counted at least ten times. This chain joins TRBV7-2 and TRBJ2-7, with D perhaps TRBD2 (5 bases). Germline V gene data show CDR1 as SGHTA and CDR2 as FQGNSA. Trimming removed 3 bases at V and 3 bases at J, with 12 bases between. The CDR3 loop spans 14 amino acids. This chain's CDR3 is CASSFGLKNYEQYF. The CDR3 DNA follows: TGTGCCAGCAGCTTTGGACTGAAGAACTACGAGCAGTACTTC.

Many counts were recorded for this clonotype. V and J are TRBV20-1 and TRBJ2-1, with TRBD1 matching over 10 bases. This CDR3 spans 16 amino acids. With 4 bases clipped from V and 0 bases from J, the junction kept 6 bases outside the gene matches. CDR1 DFQATT and CDR2 SNEGSKA come from the germline V gene (reference sequence). DNA of the CDR3: TGCAGTGCTATCCAGCGGACAGGGGGCTCCTACAATGAGCAGTTCTTC. Residues: CSAIQRTGGSYNEQFF.

This clonotype was recorded at least ten times. This CDR3 reads CSARDLVSGELFF. Written as DNA, the CDR3 is TGCAGTGCTAGAGATTTAGTATCCGGGGAGCTGTTTTTT. The chain recombines TRBV20-1 with TRBJ2-2, with D uncertain. The CDR3 totals 13 residues. V gave up 0 bases and J gave up 6 bases, with 8 bases separating them. Germline-derived CDR1 and CDR2 are DFQATT and SNEGSKA (reference sequence).

This clonotype was seen only a few times. This sequence may be a read error, since a much larger clone differs from it by one base. The chain has TRBV7-2 and TRBJ1-6, with 9 positions matching TRBD1. CDR1 is SGHTA and CDR2 is FQGNSA in the germline V gene. The CDR3 is made up of 12 amino acids. This CDR3 reads CASSVQGAPLNF. The CDR3 nucleotides are TGTGCCAGCAGCGTACAGGGGGCACCCCTCAACTTT.

The rearrangement uses TRBV9 and TRBJ2-1; 11 nucleotides align to TRBD2. Trimming at V came to 2 bases and at J to 6 bases, leaving 4 bases not matched to a gene. Germline V gene data show CDR1 as SGDLS and CDR2 as YYNGEE. The CDR3 sequence is 15 residues long. CDR3 region: CASSVIAGGLNEQFF. The CDR3 nucleotides read TGTGCCAGCAGCGTTATAGCGGGGGGGCTCAATGAGCAGTTCTTC.

This clonotype was observed many times. This chain connects TRBV5-5 to TRBJ2-1; D unclear. Germline lookup yields CDR1 SGHKS and CDR2 YYEKEE (reference sequence). The CDR3 is 13 residues long. The V end was cut by 1 base, the J end by 6 bases, with 8 bases between. The CDR3 DNA sequence: TGTGCCAGCAGCTTGACCAGGATCAATGAGCAGTTCTTC. It yields the protein CASSLTRINEQFF.

This clonotype has at least ten counts. This rearrangement joins TRBV6-5 to TRBJ2-3; D is undetermined. The germline V gene encodes CDR1 MNHEY and CDR2 SVGAGI. The CDR3 runs 13 residues. Trimming shortened V by 7 bases and J by 1 base, and 9 bases separated the two germline ends. The CDR3 nucleotides read TGTGCCAGCACAAAGGACCGCACAGATACGCAGTATTTT. This codes for CASTKDRTDTQYF.

Worth noting for this clonotype: This clone may be a read error of a much larger clone one base away. This chain joins TRBV3-1 and TRBJ2-1, with 8 bases identical to TRBD2. Germline V lookup: CDR1 LGHDT, CDR2 YNNKEL (reference sequence). The CDR3 spans 14 residues. The CDR3 here is CANSQRGGLVAQFF. In DNA, the CDR3 is TGTGCCAACAGCCAACGGGGGGGGCTTGTGGCGCAGTTCTTC.

This clonotype showed up many times. The gene calls are TRBV5-4 and TRBJ2-1; D possibly corresponds to TRBD2 (7 bases). The V end was cut by 4 bases, the J end by 4 bases, with 24 bases between. This CDR3 is built from 18 residues. Germline V CDR1 and CDR2: SGHNT, YYREEE (reference sequence). DNA for the CDR3: TGTGCCAGCAGCAACGGGGGGCGAGGGCGCCACACGTACAATGAGCAGTTCTTC. It is translated as CASSNGGRGRHTYNEQFF.

This clonotype was seen many times. V and J are TRBV14 and TRBJ2-1; a possible D gene is TRBD1 (6 bases). Trimming took off 0 bases at V and 13 bases at J, with 22 bases between the two ends. There are 16 residues in the CDR3. In germline, CDR1 is SGHDN, CDR2 FVKESK. The CDR3 coding sequence is TGTGCCAGCAGCCAAGACCGCATTCTCAGGGGCCCCAATCAGTTCTTC. This encodes CASSQDRILRGPNQFF.

Many counts were recorded for this clonotype. J is TRBJ1-5 and V is TRBV27; tentative D call: TRBD1 (5 bases). The CDR3 is 15 amino acids. Germline loops: CDR1 MNHEY, CDR2 SMNVEV (reference sequence). V was pared by 5 bases and J by 2 bases, with 13 bases between. The CDR3 protein is CASSPPPGRNQPQHF. The CDR3 DNA reads as TGTGCCAGCAGTCCCCCTCCGGGGCGCAATCAGCCCCAGCATTTT.

This clonotype was detected many times. The chain employs TRBV10-3 and TRBJ2-7; perhaps TRBD2 as D (5 bases). Germline loops: CDR1 ENHRY, CDR2 SYGVKD. Trimming stripped 6 bases from V and 3 bases from J, with 12 bases between. The CDR3 is 13 residues long. In DNA, the CDR3 is TGTGCCATCAGCGGGGAACGCTTCTACGAGCAGTACTTC. This codes for CAISGERFYEQYF.

This clonotype appeared many times. The chain employs TRBV5-1 and TRBJ2-7, with 7 bases lining up with TRBD1. Per germline, CDR1 SGHRS and CDR2 YFSETQ. The V and J ends lost 0 bases and 1 base, in that order; junction bases with no gene match: 1. The CDR3 totals 14 residues. CDR3: CASSLEGASYEQYF. The CDR3 DNA sequence: TGCGCCAGCAGCTTGGAGGGGGCGTCCTACGAGCAGTACTTC.

In this sample, this clonotype turned up many times. V gene TRBV18 combines with J gene TRBJ1-2; weak D call: TRBD1 (5 bases). Germline V lookup: CDR1 KGHSH, CDR2 LQKENI. The CDR3 totals 16 residues. V was shortened by 6 bases and J by 0 bases, with 17 bases between the two germline ends. The CDR3 region is CASSLEYRIPNYGYTF. In DNA, the CDR3 is TGTGCCAGCTCTCTCGAATACAGGATTCCTAACTATGGCTACACCTTC. Using reference TRBV18 and TRBJ1-2 for the parts outside the CDR3, the full variable domain is NAGVMQNPRHLVRRRGQEARLRCSPMKGHSHVYWYRQLPEEGLKFMVYLQKENIIDESGMPKERFSAEFPKEGPSILRIQQVVRGDSAAYFCASSLEYRIPNYGYTFGSGTRLTVV.

V usage is TRBV7-9 and J usage is TRBJ1-3, with 10 bases matching TRBD1. Germline CDR1 and CDR2: SEHNR and FQNEAQ (reference sequence). With V trimmed by 6 bases and J by 2 bases, 22 bases remained unmatched. The CDR3 sequence is 21 residues long. CDR3 in amino acids: CASRLDPRDRGFGFTGNTIYF. The CDR3 DNA reads as TGTGCCAGCAGGTTGGACCCGAGGGACAGGGGTTTTGGTTTCACTGGAAACACCATATATTTT.

This clonotype has a count of ten or more. The rearrangement uses TRBV4-3 and TRBJ2-3, with 9 bases that match TRBD2. With V trimmed by 0 bases and J by 0 bases, 13 bases remained unmatched. Germline CDR1 LGHNA, CDR2 YSLEER. This CDR3 is built from 20 residues. Here the CDR3 DNA reads TGCGCCAGCAGCCAAGATCGGCTTTTTGCGGGGGGGGCGAGCACAGATACGCAGTATTTT. Translated: CASSQDRLFAGGASTDTQYF.

In its sample, this clonotype was seen many times. V and J are TRBV27 and TRBJ2-1, with 14 bases aligning to TRBD2. Germline-derived CDR1 and CDR2 are MNHEY and SMNVEV (reference sequence). This CDR3 is built from 15 residues. J gave up 10 bases and V 6 bases, and 8 bases lay outside the gene matches. This CDR3 reads CASRPGTSGGREQFF. CDR3 DNA: TGTGCCAGCAGACCCGGGACTAGCGGGGGACGGGAGCAGTTCTTC.

This clonotype appeared many times. J is TRBJ2-7 and V is TRBV20-1; D is undetermined. Trimming took 3 bases from V and 0 from J, leaving 12 bases between them. Germline loops: CDR1 DFQATT, CDR2 SNEGSKA (reference sequence). This CDR3 comprises 14 residues. In DNA, the CDR3 is TGCAGTGCTAGTTTACGCCCGTCCTCCTACGAGCAGTACTTC. Residues: CSASLRPSSYEQYF.